The 16 T cell receptor beta chains below come from one sample, sequenced in a study of shared clonotypes between healthy human individuals. Some clones are missing from TCRdb's copy, which holds only in-frame ones; the method was immunoSEQ multiplex PCR. The sample contains roughly 2.4 million clones, approximately 95% of which appear only once. Sequencing input: naive CD4+ T cells sorted from blood. Sample subset: CD45RA+ positively selected. The receptors were gathered from a man younger than 35 in good health.

The rearrangement links TRBV4-3 to TRBJ2-3; D is unresolved. V shed 0 bases and J shed 3 bases, with 10 bases lying between them. The CDR3 runs to 15 residues. Germline V gene data show CDR1 as LGHNA and CDR2 as YSLEER. CDR3 region: CASSQEASWTDTQYF. The CDR3, as DNA: TGCGCCAGCAGCCAAGAGGCGAGCTGGACAGATACGCAGTATTTT.

V gene TRBV2 combines with J gene TRBJ1-4; D ambiguous. V lost 7 bases, J lost 0 bases, and 12 bases lay in between. Germline-derived CDR1 and CDR2 are SNHLY and FYNNEI. The CDR3 has 15 amino acids. The CDR3, as DNA: TGTGCCAGCACCCTGACACGTGCAACTAATGAAAAACTGTTTTTT. This codes for CASTLTRATNEKLFF.

The rearrangement uses TRBV28 and TRBJ1-1, with unresolved D. The CDR3 covers 13 residues. Germline loops: CDR1 MDHEN, CDR2 SYDVKM. Deletions cut 8 bases from V and 1 base from J, with 11 bases between. CDR3 DNA: TGTGCCAGCGGCCGGACCCGGAACACTGAAGCTTTCTTT. It codes for CASGRTRNTEAFF.

Concerning this clone: The same CDR3 also results from other DNA sequences found in this sample. The chain uses TRBV15 and TRBJ1-2, with TRBD1 as a possible D gene (6 bases). Looked up from germline, CDR1 is LNHNV and CDR2 is YYDKDF (reference sequence). V lost 1 base and J 0 bases, leaving 6 bases between the germline ends. The CDR3 is made up of 14 amino acids. The CDR3 loop reads CATSRGTANYGYTF. The DNA for the CDR3 is TGTGCCACCAGCAGAGGGACAGCTAACTATGGCTACACCTTC.

J is TRBJ2-3 and V is TRBV13; D not resolved. Per the germline V gene, CDR1 is PRHDT and CDR2 is FYEKMQ (reference sequence). V lost 5 bases and J lost 4, with 10 bases in between. The CDR3 length is 13 residues. The CDR3 loop is CASSERKADTQYF. In DNA form, the CDR3 reads TGTGCCAGCAGCGAAAGAAAAGCAGATACGCAGTATTTT. Full variable domain (outside the CDR3, taken from reference TRBV13 and TRBJ2-3): AAGVIQSPRHLIKEKRETATLKCYPIPRHDTVYWYQQGPGQDPQFLISFYEKMQSDKGSIPDRFSAQQFSDYHSELNMSSLELGDSALYFCASSERKADTQYFGPGTRLTVL.

V usage is TRBV5-6 and J usage is TRBJ1-4, with a tentative D call TRBD1 (6 bases). Trimming removed 1 base at V and 0 bases at J, with 10 bases between. CDR1 SGHDT and CDR2 YYEEEE come from the germline V gene. The CDR3 is made up of 16 amino acids. The CDR3 region is CASSLNRVSTNEKLFF. The CDR3, as DNA: TGTGCCAGCAGCTTGAACAGGGTGTCAACTAATGAAAAACTGTTTTTT.

This sequence joins TRBV5-1 and TRBJ2-7; 10 bases agree with TRBD2. V shed 0 bases and J 1 base; nucleotides not matched to a gene: 7. This CDR3 contains 17 residues. Germline CDR1 reads SGHRS; CDR2 reads YFSETQ. The CDR3 is CASSLVSRTSGSYEQYF. The CDR3 DNA is TGCGCCAGCAGCTTGGTATCCCGGACTAGCGGTTCCTACGAGCAGTACTTC.

This clone has just one count. The chain has TRBV6-5 and TRBJ2-3; tentative D call: TRBD1 (5 bases). Trimming cost V 3 bases and J 0 bases, with 10 bases left between them. The germline gives CDR1 MNHEY, CDR2 SVGAGI. This CDR3 region has 15 residues. The chain's CDR3 is CASSYSRTSTDTQYF. The CDR3 DNA sequence: TGTGCCAGCAGTTATAGCCGGACAAGCACAGATACGCAGTATTTT.

This chain uses TRBV5-1 with TRBJ1-6; TRBD1 might be the D (5 bases). Deletions cut 4 bases from V and 7 bases from J, with 18 bases between. Germline V gene sequence: CDR1 SGHRS, CDR2 YFSETQ. The CDR3 is made up of 16 amino acids. The CDR3 sequence: CASSVSMGPWNSPLHF. Written as DNA, the CDR3 is TGCGCCAGCAGCGTGAGTATGGGACCATGGAATTCACCCCTCCACTTT. The whole variable domain, filled in from reference TRBV5-1 and TRBJ1-6, reads KAGVTQTPRYLIKTRGQQVTLSCSPISGHRSVSWYQQTPGQGLQFLFEYFSETQRNKGNFPGRFSGRQFSNSRSEMNVSTLELGDSALYLCASSVSMGPWNSPLHFGNGTRLTVT.

On this clone itself: This specimen includes other DNA sequences encoding the same CDR3. The chain carries TRBV10-3 and TRBJ1-5; D unclear. Trimming took off 3 bases at V and 3 bases at J, with 6 bases between the two ends. The CDR3 runs 13 residues. CDR1 and CDR2 from the germline V gene are ENHRY and SYGVKD. CDR3 in DNA: TGTGCCATCAGTGAACAGTCCAATCAGCCCCAGCATTTT. This encodes CAISEQSNQPQHF.

This rearrangement joins TRBV6-5 to TRBJ1-1; D may be TRBD1 (6 bases). The CDR3 has 15 amino acids. Deletions cut 1 base from V and 4 bases from J, with 13 bases between. CDR1 and CDR2 (germline): MNHEY, SVGAGI. This CDR3 is CASSYFGGPGTEAFF. CDR3 DNA: TGTGCCAGCAGTTACTTTGGGGGCCCGGGCACTGAAGCTTTCTTT.

The rearrangement uses TRBV7-2 and TRBJ2-1; 13 positions agree with TRBD2. This CDR3 region has 16 residues. V shed 0 bases and J 7 bases; nucleotides not matched to a gene: 3. The germline V gene encodes CDR1 SGHTA and CDR2 FQGNSA. Here the CDR3 reads CASSLALTSGRNEQFF. The CDR3 DNA reads as TGTGCCAGCAGCTTAGCGCTGACTAGCGGGAGGAATGAGCAGTTCTTC.

This clone was seen only a few times. The gene calls are TRBV19 and TRBJ1-1, with 7 bases fitting TRBD1. CDR3 length: 16 residues. The V gene end was trimmed by 6 bases and the J gene end by 0 bases; junction bases not matched to a gene: 10. Germline-derived CDR1 and CDR2 are LNHDA and SQIVND (reference sequence). The CDR3 DNA reads TGTGCCAGTAGCCCTTTCCCAGGGGGGGTGAACACTGAAGCTTTCTTT. Translating it yields CASSPFPGGVNTEAFF.

The V gene is TRBV2, the J gene TRBJ1-2; the D gene is possibly TRBD1 (6 bases). Trimming shortened V by 3 bases and J by 6 bases, and 17 bases separated the two germline ends. The germline V gene has CDR1 SNHLY and CDR2 FYNNEI. The CDR3 sequence is 15 residues long. The CDR3 DNA sequence: TGTGCCAGCAGTGATGATTCCGGGGGCAGAAATGGCTACACCTTC. Protein sequence: CASSDDSGGRNGYTF.

A note on this clone: A junction end diverges from the germline sequence, so it may reflect a read error. The rearrangement joins TRBV28 to TRBJ1-2; no reliable D call. CDR3 length: 12 amino acids. Germline CDR1 reads MDHEN; CDR2 reads SYDVKM. CDR3: CASSLPRSPSTF. In DNA form, the CDR3 reads TGTGCCAGCAGCCTACCCCGGTCCCCTTCTACTTTC.

V usage is TRBV29-1 and J usage is TRBJ1-6, with 9 positions matching TRBD1. The CDR3 totals 15 residues. The J segment lost 1 base and the V segment lost 6 bases, leaving 4 bases of the junction unmatched. CDR1 and CDR2 from the germline V gene are SQVTM and ANQGSEA. The CDR3 protein is CSVTGGLSYNSPLHF. The CDR3 coding sequence is TGCAGCGTAACAGGGGGCTTATCCTATAATTCACCCCTCCACTTT.